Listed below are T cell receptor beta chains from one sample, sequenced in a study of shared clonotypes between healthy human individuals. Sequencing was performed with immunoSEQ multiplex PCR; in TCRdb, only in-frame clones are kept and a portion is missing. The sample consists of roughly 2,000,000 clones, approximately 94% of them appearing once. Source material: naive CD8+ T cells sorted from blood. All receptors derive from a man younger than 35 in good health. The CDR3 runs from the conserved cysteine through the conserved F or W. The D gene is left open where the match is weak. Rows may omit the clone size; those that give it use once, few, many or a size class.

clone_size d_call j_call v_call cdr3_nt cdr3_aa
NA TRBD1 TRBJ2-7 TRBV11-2 TGTGCCAGCAGCTTAGATCGGCAGGGGGCTTACGAGCAGTACTTC CASSLDRQGAYEQYF
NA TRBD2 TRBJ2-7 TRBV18 TGTGCCAGCTCACCACGGGGACTAGCGGGAGGGATTTACGAGCAGTACTTC CASSPRGLAGGIYEQYF
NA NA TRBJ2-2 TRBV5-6 TGTGCCAGCAGCCTGCCGCGGGAGAACACCGGGGAGCTGTTTTTT CASSLPRENTGELFF
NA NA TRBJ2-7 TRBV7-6 TGTGCCAGCAGCTTAGGGCAGGTGTCCTACGAGCAGTACTTC CASSLGQVSYEQYF
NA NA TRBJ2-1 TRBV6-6 TGTGCCAGCAGTTACTCGACCCAGACTCAGTACAATGAGCAGTTCTTC CASSYSTQTQYNEQFF
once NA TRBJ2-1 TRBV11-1 TGTGCCAGCAGCCTCCGGACAGAGTACAATGAGCAGTTCTTC CASSLRTEYNEQFF
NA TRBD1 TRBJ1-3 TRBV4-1 TGCGCCAGCAGCCAAGAGGGACAGGTAAATCTCTCTGGAAACACCATATATTTT CASSQEGQVNLSGNTIYF
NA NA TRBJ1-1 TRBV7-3 TGTGCCAGCAGCCTAGGGGATAACACTGAAGCTTTCTTT CASSLGDNTEAFF
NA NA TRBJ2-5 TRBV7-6 TGTGCCAGCAGCAGATGGGGGAGGGGGCAATGGGAGACCCAGTACTTC CASSRWGRGQWETQYF
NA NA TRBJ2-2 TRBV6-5 TGTGCCAGCCAGGGGCCTGACACCGGGGAGCTGTTTTTT CASQGPDTGELFF
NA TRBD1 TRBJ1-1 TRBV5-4 TGTGCCAGCAGCGAAACAGGGGGTGCCAACACTGAAGCTTTCTTT CASSETGGANTEAFF
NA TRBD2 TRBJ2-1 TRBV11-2 TGTGCCAGCAGCTTAGCTCTGACTAGCGGGGGAATCAATGAGCAGTTCTTC CASSLALTSGGINEQFF
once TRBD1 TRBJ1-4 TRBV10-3 TGTGCCATCAGTGAGTCGCCGGGACAGGGGGCTGTTGAAAAACTGTTTTTT CAISESPGQGAVEKLFF
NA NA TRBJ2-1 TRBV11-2 TGTGCCAGCAGACTTAGCGGAAGCTCCTACAATGAGCAGTTCTTC CASRLSGSSYNEQFF
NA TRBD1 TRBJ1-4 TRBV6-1 TGTGCCAGCAGCGAAACCAAGACAGGGGGTCGGGAAAAACTGTTTTTT CASSETKTGGREKLFF
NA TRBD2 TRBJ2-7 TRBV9 TGTGCCAGCAGCGATCGGACTAGCGGAAACGAGCAGTACTTC CASSDRTSGNEQYF
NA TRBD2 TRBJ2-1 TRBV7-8 TGTGCCAGCAGCCCAATCCTAGCGGGAGTAAGGAATGAGCAGTTCTTC CASSPILAGVRNEQFF
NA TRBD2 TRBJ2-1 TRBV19 TGTGCCAGTAGTGAAACTAGCGTCCTAGGAGAATTATGGAATGAGCAGTTCTTC CASSETSVLGELWNEQFF
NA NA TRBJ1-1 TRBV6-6 TGTGCCAGCAGTTACTCGGTTGAAGCTTTCTTT CASSYSVEAFF
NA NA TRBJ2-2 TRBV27 TGTGCCAGCAGTTACGGGGCCGGGGAGCTGTTTTTT CASSYGAGELFF
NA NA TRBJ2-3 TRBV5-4 TGTGCCAGCAGCTTGGCCTTTGGGGCAACAGATACGCAGTATTTT CASSLAFGATDTQYF
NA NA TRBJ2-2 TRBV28 TGTGCCAGCAGTTTATCAAACACCGGGGAGCTGTTTTTT CASSLSNTGELFF
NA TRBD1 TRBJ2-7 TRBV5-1 TGCGCCAGCAGCTTGGGACAGGGGAATTTCTACGAGCAGTACTTC CASSLGQGNFYEQYF
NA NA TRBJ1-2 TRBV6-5 TGTGCCAGCAGCTTCGCGGGGGCTGACTATGGCTACACCTTC CASSFAGADYGYTF
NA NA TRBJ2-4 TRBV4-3 TGCGCCCCGGTAAAATTAGCCAAAAACATTCAGTACTTC CAPVKLAKNIQYF
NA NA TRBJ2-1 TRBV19 TGTGCCAGTAGACACCGGGAAAGCTCCTACAATGAGCAGTTCTTC CASRHRESSYNEQFF
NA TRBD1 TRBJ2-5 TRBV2 TGTGCCAGCAGTGGGGGACAGGTCCTCGGAGAGACCCAGTACTTC CASSGGQVLGETQYF
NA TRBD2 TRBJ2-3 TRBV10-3 TGTGCCACCCAAGGACTAGCTGTAGATACGCAGTATTTT CATQGLAVDTQYF
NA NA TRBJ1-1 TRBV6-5 TGTGCCAGCAGTTACCGTATTGGGGGTTACGCTGAAGCTTTCTTT CASSYRIGGYAEAFF
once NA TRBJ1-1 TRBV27 TGTGCCAGCAGGGAAGGGGAGGGAACTGAAGCTTTCTTT CASREGEGTEAFF
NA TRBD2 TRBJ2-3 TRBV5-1 TGCGCCAGCAGCTTGGTCCAGCGGGACACAGATACGCAGTATTTT CASSLVQRDTDTQYF
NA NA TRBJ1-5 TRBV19 TGTGCCAGTAGTATTTGGAATCAGCCCCAGCATTTT CASSIWNQPQHF
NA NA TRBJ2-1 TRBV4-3 TGCGCCAGCAGCCAAGATTACGGCAGCTTATCCTCCAATGAGCAGTTCTTC CASSQDYGSLSSNEQFF
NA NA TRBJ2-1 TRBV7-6 TGTGCCAGCTCGTTGGGGACAACGGGTGAGCAGTTCTTC CASSLGTTGEQFF